This T cell receptor beta chain was observed in a study of shared clonotypes between healthy human individuals. This CDR3 contains 15 residues. Unmatched junction bases numbered 8, after V lost 3 bases and J lost 5 bases. CDR1 is SGDLS and CDR2 is YYNGEE in the germline V gene. When replicate PCRs were run on sorted subsets, they used about 200 ng DNA, 30,000 to 35,000 T cell genomes. Measured with immunoSEQ multiplex PCR; TCRdb has only the in-frame clones, and not every one. The sample yields around 1,000,000 clones, 70% to 85% seen once. Regarding the study as a whole: Generation probabilities were higher for clonotypes shared across all four sorted-subset donors than for unshared ones. Estimated richness values were generally larger in naive subsets than in memory subsets.

Both subsets, CD45RA+ naive and CD45RA-negative memory, were split from the CD4+ cells. Details on this clone: The target antigen is unknown.

The sequencing input was memory CD4+ T cells from PBMCs. Subset given: CD45RA-negative fraction. The rearrangement joins TRBV9 to TRBJ2-5; 9 bases fit TRBD1. The origin of this receptor is a man between 18 and 35 years old in good health. Some clones in this sample may be carry-over from other donors' samples. CDR3 loop: CASSARDRVSETQYF. CDR3 sequence (DNA): TGTGCCAGCAGCGCCAGGGACAGGGTATCGGAGACCCAGTACTTC.